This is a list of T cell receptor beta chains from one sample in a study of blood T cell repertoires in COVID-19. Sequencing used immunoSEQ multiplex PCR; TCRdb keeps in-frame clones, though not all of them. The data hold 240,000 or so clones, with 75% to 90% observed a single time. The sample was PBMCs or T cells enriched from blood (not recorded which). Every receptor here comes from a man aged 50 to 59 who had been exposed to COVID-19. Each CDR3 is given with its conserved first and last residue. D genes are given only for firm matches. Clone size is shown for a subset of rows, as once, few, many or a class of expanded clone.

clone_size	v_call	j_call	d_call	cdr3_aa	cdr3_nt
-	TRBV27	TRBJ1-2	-	CASRLSTGNFYGYTF	TGTGCCAGCAGGCTAAGCACAGGAAACTTCTATGGCTACACCTTC
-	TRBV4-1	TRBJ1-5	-	CASSYRVLGLNQPQHF	TGCGCCAGCAGCTACAGGGTTCTCGGGCTCAATCAGCCCCAGCATTTT
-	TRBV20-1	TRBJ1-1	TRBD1	CSASPGGTEAFF	TGCAGTGCTAGTCCAGGGGGGACTGAAGCTTTCTTT
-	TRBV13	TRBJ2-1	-	CASSRTIHCNEQFF	TGTGCCAGCTCTCGGACTATCCACTGCAATGAGCAGTTCTTC
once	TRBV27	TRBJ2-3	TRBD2	CASSLSSRGSVTQYF	TGTGCCAGCAGTTTATCGTCTCGCGGGAGCGTTACGCAGTATTTT
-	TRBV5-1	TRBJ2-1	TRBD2	CASSPRPLAASSYNEQFF	TGCGCCAGCAGCCCCCGTCCCCTAGCGGCGAGCTCCTACAATGAGCAGTTCTTC
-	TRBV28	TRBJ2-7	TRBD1	CASSPGTGTYEQYF	TGTGCCAGCAGCCCTGGGACAGGGACCTACGAGCAGTACTTC
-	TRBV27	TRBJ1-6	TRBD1	CASSSMTGTSPLHF	TGTGCCAGCAGTTCAATGACAGGGACCTCACCCCTCCACTTT
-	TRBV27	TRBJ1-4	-	CASSLGPGLVHEKLFF	TGTGCCAGCAGTTTAGGCCCTGGCCTGGTCCATGAAAAACTGTTTTTT
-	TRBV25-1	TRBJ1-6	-	CASSRAGQNSPLHF	TGTGCCAGCAGTAGGGCAGGACAGAATTCACCCCTCCACTTT
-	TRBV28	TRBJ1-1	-	CASSLLRSEAFF	TGTGCCAGCAGTTTACTCAGATCTGAAGCTTTCTTT
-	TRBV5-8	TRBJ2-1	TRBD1	CASSRKGAIYNEQFF	TGTGCCAGCAGCAGAAAGGGGGCTATATACAATGAGCAGTTCTTC
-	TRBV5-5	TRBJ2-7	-	CASIASRVESYEQYF	TGTGCCAGCATCGCCTCCAGGGTAGAGTCCTACGAGCAGTACTTC
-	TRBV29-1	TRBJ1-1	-	CSVLGRMNTEAFF	TGCAGCGTTTTGGGGAGGATGAACACTGAAGCTTTCTTT
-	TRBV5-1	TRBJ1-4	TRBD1	CASSGGQGAWANEKLFF	TGCGCCAGCAGCGGTGGACAGGGGGCATGGGCTAATGAAAAACTGTTTTTT
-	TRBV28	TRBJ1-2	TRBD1	CASSLTGTGGLSYTF	TGTGCCAGCAGTTTAACCGGGACAGGGGGCCTTAGCTACACCTTC
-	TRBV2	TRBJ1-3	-	CASSVNGGNTIYF	TGTGCCAGCAGTGTTAACGGTGGAAACACCATATATTTT
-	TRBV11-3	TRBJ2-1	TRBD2	CASSRTSGGLQFF	TGTGCCAGCAGTCGGACTAGCGGGGGCCTGCAGTTCTTC
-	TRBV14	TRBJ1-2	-	CASSQERREWANGQRRIYGYTF	TGTGCCAGCAGCCAGGAGAGAAGGGAATGGGCCAACGGACAGCGACGCATCTATGGCTACACCTTC
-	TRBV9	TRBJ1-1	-	CASSGDYYRTTEAFF	TGTGCCAGCAGCGGGGATTACTACAGGACAACTGAAGCTTTCTTT
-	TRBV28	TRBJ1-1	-	CASSSAGNTEAFF	TGTGCCAGCAGTTCAGCAGGGAACACTGAAGCTTTCTTT
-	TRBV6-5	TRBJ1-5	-	CASSLTTGGHQPQHF	TGTGCCAGCAGTCTTACGACAGGTGGGCATCAGCCCCAGCATTTT
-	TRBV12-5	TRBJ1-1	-	CASGLATGHTEAFF	TGTGCTAGTGGTTTGGCAACAGGGCACACTGAAGCTTTCTTT
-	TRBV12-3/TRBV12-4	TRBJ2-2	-	CASSIGAYGELFF	TGTGCCAGCAGTATTGGTGCCTACGGGGAGCTGTTTTTT
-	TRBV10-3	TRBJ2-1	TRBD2	CAINGWSGEVNEQFF	TGTGCCATCAACGGTTGGAGCGGGGAAGTCAATGAGCAGTTCTTC
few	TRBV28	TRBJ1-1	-	CASSLAPNTEAFF	TGTGCCAGCAGTTTGGCACCGAACACTGAAGCTTTCTTT
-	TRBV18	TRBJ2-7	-	CASSSQVLSSYEQYF	TGTGCCAGCTCATCCCAGGTCCTAAGCTCCTACGAGCAGTACTTC
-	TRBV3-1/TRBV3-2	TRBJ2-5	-	CASSQVAGLGETQYF	TGTGCCAGCAGCCAAGTCGCGGGACTCGGAGAGACCCAGTACTTC
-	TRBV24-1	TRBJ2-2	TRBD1	CATSDPGQGATGELFF	TGTGCCACCAGTGATCCAGGACAGGGGGCAACCGGGGAGCTGTTTTTT
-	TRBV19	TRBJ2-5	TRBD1	CASSMTGWQETQYF	TGTGCCAGTAGTATGACAGGGTGGCAAGAGACCCAGTACTTC
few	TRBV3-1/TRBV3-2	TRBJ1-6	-	CASSSQGGRFNSPLHF	TGTGCCAGCAGCTCCCAAGGAGGTCGCTTCAATTCACCCCTCCACTTT
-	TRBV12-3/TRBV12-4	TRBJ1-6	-	CASRRSERPLHF	TGTGCCAGCAGAAGGAGTGAAAGGCCCCTCCACTTT
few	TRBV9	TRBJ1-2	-	CASSVEPNYGYTF	TGTGCCAGCAGCGTAGAGCCAAACTATGGCTACACCTTC
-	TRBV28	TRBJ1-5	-	CASSFIDTSGGQPQHF	TGTGCCAGCAGTTTCATAGACACGTCGGGAGGTCAGCCCCAGCATTTT
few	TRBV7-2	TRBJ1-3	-	CASSKQWADSGNTIYF	TGTGCCAGCAGCAAACAGTGGGCTGACTCTGGAAACACCATATATTTT
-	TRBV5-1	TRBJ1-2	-	CASRMTWAGMSGYTF	TGCGCCAGCAGGATGACCTGGGCAGGGATGAGCGGCTACACCTTC
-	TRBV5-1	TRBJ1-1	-	CASSLVVGVLTEAFF	TGCGCCAGCAGCTTGGTGGTGGGAGTCCTCACTGAAGCTTTCTTT
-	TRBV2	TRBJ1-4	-	CASTSDADEKLFF	TGTGCCAGCACCAGTGATGCGGATGAAAAACTGTTTTTT
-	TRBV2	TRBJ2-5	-	CASSFASGPQETQYF	TGTGCCAGCAGTTTCGCCAGTGGCCCTCAAGAGACCCAGTACTTC
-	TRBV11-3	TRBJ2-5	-	CASSLLGQGLQETQYF	TGTGCCAGCAGCTTATTAGGCCAGGGTCTTCAAGAGACCCAGTACTTC
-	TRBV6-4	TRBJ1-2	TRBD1	CASSPDRVDYGYTF	TGTGCCAGCAGTCCGGACAGGGTAGACTATGGCTACACCTTC
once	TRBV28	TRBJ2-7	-	CASSPNYEQYF	TGTGCCAGCAGCCCAAACTACGAGCAGTACTTC
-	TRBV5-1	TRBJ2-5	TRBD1	CASSLDRGNLVKTQYF	TGCGCCAGCAGCTTGGACAGGGGGAATCTTGTGAAGACCCAGTACTTC
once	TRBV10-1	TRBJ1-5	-	CASIVRTLEGDNQPQHF	TGCGCCAGCATAGTTAGGACCCTAGAAGGGGACAATCAGCCCCAGCATTTT
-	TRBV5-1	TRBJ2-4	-	CASSSPTGYYEGNIQYF	TGCGCCAGCAGCTCGCCGACAGGATACTACGAGGGAAACATTCAGTACTTC
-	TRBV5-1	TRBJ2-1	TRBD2	CASSLGLAGYNEQFF	TGCGCCAGCAGCTTGGGACTAGCGGGCTACAATGAGCAGTTCTTC
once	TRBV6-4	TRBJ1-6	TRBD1	CASSYRQGRSPLHF	TGTGCCAGCAGTTACAGACAGGGGCGGTCACCCCTCCACTTT